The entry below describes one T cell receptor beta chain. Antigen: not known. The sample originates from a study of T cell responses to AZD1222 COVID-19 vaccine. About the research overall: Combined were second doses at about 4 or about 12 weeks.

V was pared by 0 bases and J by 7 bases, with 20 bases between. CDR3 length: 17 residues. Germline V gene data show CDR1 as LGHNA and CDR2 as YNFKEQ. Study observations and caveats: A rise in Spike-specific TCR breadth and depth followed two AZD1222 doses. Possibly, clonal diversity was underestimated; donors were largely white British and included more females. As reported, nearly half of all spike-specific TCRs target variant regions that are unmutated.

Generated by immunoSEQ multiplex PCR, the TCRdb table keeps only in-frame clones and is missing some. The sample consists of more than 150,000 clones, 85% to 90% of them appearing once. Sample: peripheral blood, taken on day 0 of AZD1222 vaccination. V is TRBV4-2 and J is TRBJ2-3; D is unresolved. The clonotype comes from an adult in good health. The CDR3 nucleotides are TGTGCCAGCAGCCAAGATGGAAGCATAGACTTCCCCAATACGCAGTATTTT. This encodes CASSQDGSIDFPNTQYF.